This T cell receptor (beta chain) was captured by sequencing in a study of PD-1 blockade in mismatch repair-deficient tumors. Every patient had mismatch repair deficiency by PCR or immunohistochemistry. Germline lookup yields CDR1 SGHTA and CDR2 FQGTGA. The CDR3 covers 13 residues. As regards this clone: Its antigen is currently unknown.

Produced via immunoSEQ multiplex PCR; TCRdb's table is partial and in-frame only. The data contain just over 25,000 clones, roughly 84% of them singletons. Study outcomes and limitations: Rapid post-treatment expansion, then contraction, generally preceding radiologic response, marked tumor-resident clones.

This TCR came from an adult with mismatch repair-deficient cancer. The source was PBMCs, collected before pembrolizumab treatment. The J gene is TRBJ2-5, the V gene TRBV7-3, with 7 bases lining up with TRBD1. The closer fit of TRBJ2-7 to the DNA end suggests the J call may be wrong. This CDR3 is CASSLDRSYEQYF. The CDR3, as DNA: TGTGCCAGCAGCTTGGACAGGTCCTACGAGCAGTACTTC.